Listed below are T cell receptor beta chains from one sample, sequenced in a study of a mutant IDH1 vaccine in newly diagnosed glioma. Clones were sequenced by immunoSEQ multiplex PCR, and TCRdb holds only the in-frame ones, with some missing. This table has about 67,000 clones, over 70% appearing once. Sequencing was performed on peripheral blood mononuclear cells (PBMCs), taken from a glioma patient treated with radiotherapy, temozolomide or both. Source of these receptors: a woman younger than 30 with glioma. Some clones in this sample may be carry-over from other donors' samples. Each CDR3 is given with its conserved first and last residue. The order of the fields is D gene, clone size, V gene, J gene, CDR3 protein, CDR3 DNA. D genes are given only for firm matches. Rows give clone size only sometimes, using once, few, many, or a class for an expanded clone.

d_call: TRBD1
clone_size: -
v_call: TRBV5-4
j_call: TRBJ2-7
cdr3_aa: CASSFRDRGYEQYF
cdr3_nt: TGTGCCAGCAGCTTCCGGGACAGGGGCTACGAGCAGTACTTC

d_call: -
clone_size: -
v_call: TRBV5-4
j_call: TRBJ2-7
cdr3_aa: CASSTDYRYEQYF
cdr3_nt: TGTGCCAGCAGCACGGACTATCGGTACGAGCAGTACTTC

d_call: -
clone_size: once
v_call: TRBV29-1
j_call: TRBJ2-5
cdr3_aa: CSVATGGRETQYF
cdr3_nt: TGCAGCGTTGCCACCGGGGGCCGTGAGACCCAGTACTTC

d_call: -
clone_size: -
v_call: TRBV10-3
j_call: TRBJ2-7
cdr3_aa: CAISDPGDLFAQYF
cdr3_nt: TGTGCCATCAGTGACCCGGGGGATTTGTTTGCGCAGTACTTC

d_call: -
clone_size: -
v_call: TRBV4-1
j_call: TRBJ1-5
cdr3_aa: CASSQGPGGGNQPQHF
cdr3_nt: TGCGCCAGCAGCCAAGGCCCCGGGGGGGGAAATCAGCCCCAGCATTTT

d_call: -
clone_size: once
v_call: TRBV7-7
j_call: TRBJ2-5
cdr3_aa: CASSPRAGETQYF
cdr3_nt: TGTGCCAGCAGCCCACGGGCGGGGGAGACCCAGTACTTC

d_call: -
clone_size: -
v_call: TRBV5-1
j_call: TRBJ1-3
cdr3_aa: CASSLTPWTDGNTIYF
cdr3_nt: TGCGCCAGCAGCTTGACCCCCTGGACAGACGGAAACACCATATATTTT

d_call: -
clone_size: -
v_call: TRBV10-3
j_call: TRBJ1-2
cdr3_aa: CAISEVSVNYGYTF
cdr3_nt: TGTGCCATCAGTGAGGTCTCGGTCAACTATGGCTACACCTTC

d_call: TRBD1
clone_size: -
v_call: TRBV4-3
j_call: TRBJ2-6
cdr3_aa: CASSQGTGVPGANVLTF
cdr3_nt: TGCGCCAGCAGCCAAGGGACAGGGGTTCCTGGGGCCAACGTCCTGACTTTC

d_call: -
clone_size: -
v_call: TRBV5-4
j_call: TRBJ2-1
cdr3_aa: CASRDKGYEQFF
cdr3_nt: TGTGCCAGCAGGGATAAGGGATATGAGCAGTTCTTC

d_call: -
clone_size: -
v_call: TRBV5-4
j_call: TRBJ1-2
cdr3_aa: CASSFSTGYGYTF
cdr3_nt: TGTGCCAGCAGCTTCTCCACAGGATATGGCTACACCTTC

d_call: -
clone_size: -
v_call: TRBV5-6
j_call: TRBJ1-1
cdr3_aa: CASSLDRRGTEAFF
cdr3_nt: TGTGCCAGCAGTCTTGACAGGCGGGGCACTGAAGCTTTCTTT

d_call: TRBD1
clone_size: -
v_call: TRBV4-1
j_call: TRBJ2-2
cdr3_aa: CASSQDKAGTGGPGELFF
cdr3_nt: TGCGCCAGCAGCCAAGATAAAGCCGGGACAGGGGGTCCAGGGGAGCTGTTTTTT

d_call: TRBD1
clone_size: -
v_call: TRBV28
j_call: TRBJ1-2
cdr3_aa: CASRPTGQGDGYTF
cdr3_nt: TGTGCCAGCAGGCCGACCGGACAGGGGGATGGCTACACCTTC

d_call: -
clone_size: -
v_call: TRBV13
j_call: TRBJ2-7
cdr3_aa: CASSLGLSDEQYF
cdr3_nt: TGTGCCAGCAGCTTAGGCCTCTCGGACGAGCAGTACTTC

d_call: -
clone_size: -
v_call: TRBV6-6
j_call: TRBJ2-1
cdr3_aa: CATFGVYNEQFF
cdr3_nt: TGTGCCACCTTTGGAGTGTACAATGAGCAGTTCTTC

d_call: -
clone_size: -
v_call: TRBV7-7
j_call: TRBJ1-1
cdr3_aa: CASSLERNTEAFF
cdr3_nt: TGTGCCAGCAGCTTAGAAAGGAACACTGAAGCTTTCTTT

d_call: -
clone_size: -
v_call: TRBV30
j_call: TRBJ1-2
cdr3_aa: CAWTTSNYGYTF
cdr3_nt: TGTGCCTGGACTACATCTAACTATGGCTACACCTTC

d_call: -
clone_size: -
v_call: TRBV6-1
j_call: TRBJ2-6
cdr3_aa: CASGFRDSGANVLTF
cdr3_nt: TGTGCCAGCGGGTTCAGGGACTCTGGGGCCAACGTCCTGACTTTC